This TCR beta chain was identified in a study of T cell changes during pregnancy in multiple sclerosis. The CDR3 consists of 14 residues. Germline CDR1 LNHDA, CDR2 SQIVND (reference sequence). Trimming took 4 bases from V and 7 from J; bases not matched to a gene: 6. Here immunoSEQ multiplex PCR was the method, and the copy in TCRdb shows in-frame clones only, minus some. The sample holds approximately 85,000 clones, 91% seen once. This specimen consisted of peripheral blood, obtained in the first trimester of pregnancy. This chain joins TRBV19 and TRBJ2-4; TRBD2 agrees at 8 bases. This sequence originates from a female donor with multiple sclerosis, enrolled in a pregnancy study. The CDR3 spells CASSTARGGNIQYF. In DNA, the CDR3 is TGTGCCAGTAGTACCGCCCGGGGGGGGAACATTCAGTACTTC.